A selection of T cell receptor beta chains follows, all from one sample in a study of T cell responses to AZD1222 COVID-19 vaccine. TCRdb's table, derived via immunoSEQ multiplex PCR, lists solely in-frame clones and lacks some. The sample has some 120,000 clones, roughly 88% seen once; the top ten hold 1.6%. Specimen: peripheral blood, collected on day 0 of AZD1222 vaccination. These receptors originate from an adult in good health. CDR3s leave out the opening cysteine and the closing phenylalanine or tryptophan.

TRBV5-1	TRBJ2-7	13	ASSQAGTSVYEQY
TRBV30	TRBJ1-4	13	ASTGPAVSREKLF
TRBV4-1	TRBJ1-2	14	ASSQTTGTFNYGYT
TRBV29-1	TRBJ2-7	12	SVELRQGHYEQY
TRBV6-1	TRBJ2-1	14	ASSEGWGASYNEQF
TRBV19	TRBJ2-3	13	ASSRLAGGPDTQY
TRBV3-1/TRBV3-2	TRBJ2-7	11	ASSQNRGYEQY
TRBV2	TRBJ2-3	15	ASSNFKGTRGPDTQY
TRBV4-3	TRBJ1-1	11	ASGDRADTEAF
TRBV6-4	TRBJ1-5	10	ASSDGNQPQH